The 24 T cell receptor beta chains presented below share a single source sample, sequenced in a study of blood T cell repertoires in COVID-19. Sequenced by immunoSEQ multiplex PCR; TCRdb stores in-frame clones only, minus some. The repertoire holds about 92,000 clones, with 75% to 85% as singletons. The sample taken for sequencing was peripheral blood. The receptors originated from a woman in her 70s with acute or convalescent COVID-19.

Here the CDR3 DNA reads TGTGCCAGCAGGGGTGGGGCCGTAGCTCTGTTTTTT. It translates to CASRGGAVALFF. The chain is built from TRBV6-5 and TRBJ1-4; possible D gene TRBD1, 5 bases. V was clipped by 6 bases and J by 14 bases, with 16 bases between them. This CDR3 contains 12 residues. Germline-derived CDR1 and CDR2 are MNHEY and SVGAGI.

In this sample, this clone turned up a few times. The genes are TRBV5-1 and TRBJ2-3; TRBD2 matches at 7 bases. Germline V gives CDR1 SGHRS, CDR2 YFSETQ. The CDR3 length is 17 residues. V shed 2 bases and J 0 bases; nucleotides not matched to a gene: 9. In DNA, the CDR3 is TGCGCCAGCAGCTTCGGGTTGCGGGGGATGAGCACAGATACGCAGTATTTT. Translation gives CASSFGLRGMSTDTQYF.

CDR3 sequence reads: CAISESGRVNTGELFF. CDR3 coding DNA: TGTGCCATCAGTGAGTCGGGCAGGGTGAACACCGGGGAGCTGTTTTTT. The chain couples TRBV10-3 to TRBJ2-2, with a possible D match to TRBD1 (5 bases). The CDR3 length is 16 residues. Germline V lookup: CDR1 ENHRY, CDR2 SYGVKD. V was shortened by 0 bases and J by 1 base, with 9 bases between the two germline ends.

CDR3 sequence: CASSHGQGNGYTF. The CDR3 DNA reads as TGTGCCAGCAGCCACGGACAGGGAAACGGCTACACCTTC. The rearrangement uses TRBV7-9 and TRBJ1-2; 8 bases match TRBD1. CDR1 and CDR2 from the germline V gene are SEHNR and FQNEAQ (reference sequence). This CDR3 comprises 13 residues. The ends lost 5 bases at V and 8 bases at J; junction bases unmatched: 7.

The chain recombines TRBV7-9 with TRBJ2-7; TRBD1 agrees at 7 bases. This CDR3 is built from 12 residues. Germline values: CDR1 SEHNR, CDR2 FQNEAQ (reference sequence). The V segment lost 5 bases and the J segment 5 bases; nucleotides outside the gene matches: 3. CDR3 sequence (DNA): TGTGCCAGCAGCCGCGACAGGGACGAGCAGTACTTC. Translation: CASSRDRDEQYF.

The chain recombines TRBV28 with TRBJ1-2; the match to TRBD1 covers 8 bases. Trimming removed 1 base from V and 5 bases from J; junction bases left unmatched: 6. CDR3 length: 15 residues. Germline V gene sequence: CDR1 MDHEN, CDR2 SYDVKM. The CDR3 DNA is TGTGCCAGCAGTTTATCCCAGGGGGCATGGTATGGCTACACCTTC. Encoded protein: CASSLSQGAWYGYTF.

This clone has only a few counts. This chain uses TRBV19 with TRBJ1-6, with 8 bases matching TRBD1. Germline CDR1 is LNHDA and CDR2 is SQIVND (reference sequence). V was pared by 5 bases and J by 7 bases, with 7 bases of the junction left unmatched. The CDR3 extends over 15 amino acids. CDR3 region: CASSLQGDRNSPLHF. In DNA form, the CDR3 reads TGTGCCAGTAGTTTACAGGGGGACAGAAATTCACCCCTCCACTTT.

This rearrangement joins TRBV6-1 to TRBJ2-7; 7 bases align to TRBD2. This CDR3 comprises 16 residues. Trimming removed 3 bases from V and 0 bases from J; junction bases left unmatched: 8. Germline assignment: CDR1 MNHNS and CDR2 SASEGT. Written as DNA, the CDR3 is TGTGCCAGCAGTGACTGGGCGGGAGTGGGCTCCTACGAGCAGTACTTC. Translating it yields CASSDWAGVGSYEQYF.

CDR3: CASTPYTNTGELFF. CDR3 bases: TGTGCCAGCACCCCATACACGAACACCGGGGAGCTGTTTTTT. V usage is TRBV7-2 and J usage is TRBJ2-2; the D is unclear. The CDR3 is 14 residues long. V was cut by 7 bases and J by 0 bases, with 9 bases left in between. Germline lookup yields CDR1 SGHTA and CDR2 FQGNSA.

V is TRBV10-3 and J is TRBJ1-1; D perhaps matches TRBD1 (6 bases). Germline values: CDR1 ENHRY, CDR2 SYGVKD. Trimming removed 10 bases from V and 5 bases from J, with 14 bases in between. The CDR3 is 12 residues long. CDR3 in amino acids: CATGQSRTEAFF. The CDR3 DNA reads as TGTGCCACTGGACAGAGTCGGACTGAAGCTTTCTTT.

The CDR3 region is CASSQDRPYGYTF. CDR3 sequence (DNA): TGCGCCAGCAGCCAAGACAGGCCCTATGGCTACACCTTC. This chain uses TRBV4-1 with TRBJ1-2; D ambiguous. Germline CDR1 and CDR2: MGHRA and YSYEKL. V was cut by 0 bases and J by 4 bases, with 6 bases left in between. This CDR3 is 13 amino acids long.

The CDR3 bases are TGTGCCAGCAGCGGACTAGCGGGATCCTACGAGCAGTACTTC. Translated: CASSGLAGSYEQYF. The gene calls are TRBV6-2 or TRBV6-3 and TRBJ2-7; 12 positions match TRBD2. The CDR3 runs 14 residues. Per germline, CDR1 MNHEY and CDR2 SVGEGT. V gave up 6 bases and J gave up 1 base; unmatched junction bases: 1.

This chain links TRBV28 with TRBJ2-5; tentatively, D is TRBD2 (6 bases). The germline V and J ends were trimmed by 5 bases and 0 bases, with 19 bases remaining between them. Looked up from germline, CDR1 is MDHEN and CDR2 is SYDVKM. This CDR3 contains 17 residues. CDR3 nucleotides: TGTGCCAGCAGTCCTTTCTGGGGGAGGAACGACCAAGAGACCCAGTACTTC. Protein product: CASSPFWGRNDQETQYF.

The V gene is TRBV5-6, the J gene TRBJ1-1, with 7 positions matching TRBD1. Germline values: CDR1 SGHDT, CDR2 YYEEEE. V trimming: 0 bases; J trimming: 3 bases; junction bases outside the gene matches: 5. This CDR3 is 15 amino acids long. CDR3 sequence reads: CASSLAKGAYTEAFF. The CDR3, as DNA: TGTGCCAGCAGCTTGGCCAAGGGGGCTTACACTGAAGCTTTCTTT. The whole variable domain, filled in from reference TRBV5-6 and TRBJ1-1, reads DAGVTQSPTHLIKTRGQQVTLRCSPKSGHDTVSWYQQALGQGPQFIFQYYEEEERQRGNFPDRFSGHQFPNYSSELNVNALLLGDSALYLCASSLAKGAYTEAFFGQGTRLTVV.

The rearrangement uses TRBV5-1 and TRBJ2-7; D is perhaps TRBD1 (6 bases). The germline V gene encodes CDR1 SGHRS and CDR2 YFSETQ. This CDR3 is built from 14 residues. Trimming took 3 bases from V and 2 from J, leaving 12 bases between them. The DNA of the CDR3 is TGCGCCAGCAGCTCGGGAACAGGGCCCTACGAGCAGTACTTC. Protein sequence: CASSSGTGPYEQYF.

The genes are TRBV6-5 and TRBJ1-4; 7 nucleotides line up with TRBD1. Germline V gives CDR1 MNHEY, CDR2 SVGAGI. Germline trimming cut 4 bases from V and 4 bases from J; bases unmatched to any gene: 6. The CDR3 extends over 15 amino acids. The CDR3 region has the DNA TGTGCCAGCAGTTTCAGACAGGGCCTTAATGAAAAACTGTTTTTT. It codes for CASSFRQGLNEKLFF.

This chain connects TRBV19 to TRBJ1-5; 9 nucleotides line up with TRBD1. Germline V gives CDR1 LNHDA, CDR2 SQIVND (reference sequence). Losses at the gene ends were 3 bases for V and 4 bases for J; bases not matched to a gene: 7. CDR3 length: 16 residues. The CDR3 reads CASSISDRGWNQPQHF. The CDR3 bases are TGTGCCAGTAGTATTTCTGACAGGGGGTGGAATCAGCCCCAGCATTTT.

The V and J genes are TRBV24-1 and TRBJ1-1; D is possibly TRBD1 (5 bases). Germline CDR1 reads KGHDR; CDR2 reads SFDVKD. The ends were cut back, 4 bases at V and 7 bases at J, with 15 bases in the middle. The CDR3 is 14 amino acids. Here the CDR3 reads CATSDQGSQGEAFF. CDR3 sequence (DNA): TGTGCCACCAGTGACCAGGGATCTCAGGGTGAAGCTTTCTTT.

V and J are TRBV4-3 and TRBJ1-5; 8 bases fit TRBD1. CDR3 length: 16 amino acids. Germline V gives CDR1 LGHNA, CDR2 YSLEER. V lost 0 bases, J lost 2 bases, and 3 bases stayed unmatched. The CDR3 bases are TGCGCCAGCAGCCAAGATTGGGGACAGGGCAATCAGCCCCAGCATTTT. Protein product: CASSQDWGQGNQPQHF.

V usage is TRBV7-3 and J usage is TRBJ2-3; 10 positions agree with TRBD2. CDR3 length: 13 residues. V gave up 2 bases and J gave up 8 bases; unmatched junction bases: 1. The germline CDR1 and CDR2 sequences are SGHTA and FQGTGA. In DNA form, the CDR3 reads TGTGCCAGCAGCTTATTAGCGGGAGGTACGCAGTATTTT. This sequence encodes CASSLLAGGTQYF. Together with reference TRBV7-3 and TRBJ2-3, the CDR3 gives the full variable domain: GAGVSQTPSNKVTEKGKYVELRCDPISGHTALYWYRQSLGQGPEFLIYFQGTGAADDSGLPNDRFFAVRPEGSVSTLKIQRTERGDSAVYLCASSLLAGGTQYFGPGTRLTVL.

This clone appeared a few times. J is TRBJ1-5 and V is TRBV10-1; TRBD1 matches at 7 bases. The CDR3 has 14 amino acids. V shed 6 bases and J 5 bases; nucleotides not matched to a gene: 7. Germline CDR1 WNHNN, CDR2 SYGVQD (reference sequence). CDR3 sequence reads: CASSHTGVYQPQHF. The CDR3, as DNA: TGCGCCAGCAGCCATACAGGGGTTTATCAGCCCCAGCATTTT.

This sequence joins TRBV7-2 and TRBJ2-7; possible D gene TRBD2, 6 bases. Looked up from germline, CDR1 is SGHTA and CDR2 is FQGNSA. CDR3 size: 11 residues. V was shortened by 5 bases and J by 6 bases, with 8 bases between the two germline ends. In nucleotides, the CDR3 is TGTGCCAGCAGCATGCGGGGCGAGCAGTACTTC. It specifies CASSMRGEQYF.

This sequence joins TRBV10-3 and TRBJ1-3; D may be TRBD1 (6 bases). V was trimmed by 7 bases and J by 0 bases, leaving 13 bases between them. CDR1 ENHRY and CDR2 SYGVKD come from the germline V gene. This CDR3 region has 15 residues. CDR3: CAITRTAFSGNTIYF. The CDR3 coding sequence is TGTGCCATCACAAGGACAGCTTTCTCTGGAAACACCATATATTTT.

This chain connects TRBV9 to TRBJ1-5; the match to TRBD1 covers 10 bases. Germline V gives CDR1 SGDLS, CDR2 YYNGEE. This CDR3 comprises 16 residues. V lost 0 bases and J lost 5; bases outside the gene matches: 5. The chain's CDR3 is CASSVGDRGGDQPQHF. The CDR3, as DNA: TGTGCCAGCAGCGTAGGGGACAGGGGAGGCGATCAGCCCCAGCATTTT.